The 3 T cell receptor beta chains listed next were all sequenced from one sample in a study of T-cell reconstitution after alpha-beta-depleted transplantation in children (dated by TCRdb to between 2015 and 2016). The label giving this sample's treatment or condition can be read as: allogeneic hematopoietic cell transplantation with graft depleted of TCRalphabeta T cells and CD19 B cells. Library prep was done by PCR. The listed sequencing device is Illumina HiSeq 2500. TCR library preparation used molecular barcoding, with unique molecular identifiers applied to normalize quantification of the TCRbeta repertoire. The raw public data were reprocessed by TCRdb itself: fastp quality trimming at Q25, MiXCR clonotype calling, in-frame beta chains only. Entries that share a CDR3 protein sequence are merged under the most common genes and DNA. For this sample there are a few hundred thousand distinct CDR3 sequences; over 25% appear just once. 30% to 45% of the sample rests with the top ten.

This material consisted of PBMCs, taken before TCRalphabeta/CD19-depleted stem cell transplant. These receptors were collected from a boy less than two years old with Wiskott-Aldrich syndrome, due to receive a stem cell transplant.

J is TRBJ2-6 and V is TRBV24-1; the match to TRBD1 covers 8 bases. The germline V gene encodes CDR1 KGHDR and CDR2 SFDVKD. There are 19 residues in the CDR3. V lost 2 bases and J lost 4; bases outside the gene matches: 12. The CDR3 reads CATSDSPGGSPAGANVLTF. DNA of the CDR3: TGTGCCACCAGTGATTCCCCAGGGGGCTCCCCGGCCGGGGCCAACGTCCTGACTTTC.

The chain joins TRBV29-1 to TRBJ1-1, with 9 bases matching TRBD1. CDR3 length: 13 residues. The germline CDR1 and CDR2 sequences are SQVTM and ANQGSEA. The V segment lost 5 bases and the J segment 8 bases; nucleotides outside the gene matches: 9. CDR3 sequence: CSVRTGVNSEAFF. DNA of the CDR3: TGCAGCGTTAGGACAGGGGTGAATTCGGAAGCTTTCTTT.

A few counts support this clonotype. Here the CDR3 reads CASSLGGSNNEQFF. The CDR3 bases are TGCGCCAGCAGCTTGGGGGGCAGTAACAATGAGCAGTTCTTC. The rearrangement uses TRBV5-1 and TRBJ2-1, with a tentative D call TRBD1 (5 bases). Germline loops: CDR1 SGHRS, CDR2 YFSETQ. V was cut by 0 bases and J by 5 bases, with 9 bases left in between. This CDR3 is 14 amino acids long.